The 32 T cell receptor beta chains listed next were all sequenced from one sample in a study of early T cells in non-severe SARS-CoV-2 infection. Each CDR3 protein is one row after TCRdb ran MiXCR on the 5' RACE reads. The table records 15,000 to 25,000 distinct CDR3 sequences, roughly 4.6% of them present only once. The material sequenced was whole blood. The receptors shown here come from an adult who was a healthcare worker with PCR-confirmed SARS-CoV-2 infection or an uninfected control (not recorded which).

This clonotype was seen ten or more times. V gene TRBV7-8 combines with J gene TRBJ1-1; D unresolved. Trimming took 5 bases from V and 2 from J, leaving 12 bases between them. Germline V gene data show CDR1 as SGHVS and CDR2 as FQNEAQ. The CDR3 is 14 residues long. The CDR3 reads CASSLAQLNTEAFF. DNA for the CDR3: TGTGCCAGCAGCCTCGCACAGTTAAACACTGAAGCTTTCTTT. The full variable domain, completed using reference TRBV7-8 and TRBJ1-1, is GAGVSQSPRYKVAKRGQDVALRCDPISGHVSLFWYQQALGQGPEFLTYFQNEAQLDKSGLPSDRFFAERPEGSVSTLKIQRTQQEDSAVYLCASSLAQLNTEAFFGQGTRLTVV.

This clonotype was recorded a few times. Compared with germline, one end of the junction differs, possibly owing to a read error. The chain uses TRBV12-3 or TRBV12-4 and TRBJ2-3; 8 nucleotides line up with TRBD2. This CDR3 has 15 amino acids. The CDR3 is CASSLAGISTDTQYF. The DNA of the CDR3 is TGTGCCAGCAGTCTAGCGGGCATAAGCACAGATACGCAGTATTTT.

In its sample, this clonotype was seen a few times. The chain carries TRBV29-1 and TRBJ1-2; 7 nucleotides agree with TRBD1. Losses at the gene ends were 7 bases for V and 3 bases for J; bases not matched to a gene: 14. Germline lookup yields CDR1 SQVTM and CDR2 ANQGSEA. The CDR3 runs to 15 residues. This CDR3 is CSALGTGAVYYGYTF. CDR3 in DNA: TGCAGCGCATTAGGTACAGGGGCCGTTTACTATGGCTACACCTTC.

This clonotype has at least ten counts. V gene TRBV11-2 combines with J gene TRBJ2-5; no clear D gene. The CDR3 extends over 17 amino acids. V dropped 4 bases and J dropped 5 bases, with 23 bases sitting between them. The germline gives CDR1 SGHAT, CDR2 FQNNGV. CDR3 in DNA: TGTGCCAGCAGCTCTACCATATCCTTGATAGTGGGGGAGACCCAGTACTTC. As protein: CASSSTISLIVGETQYF.

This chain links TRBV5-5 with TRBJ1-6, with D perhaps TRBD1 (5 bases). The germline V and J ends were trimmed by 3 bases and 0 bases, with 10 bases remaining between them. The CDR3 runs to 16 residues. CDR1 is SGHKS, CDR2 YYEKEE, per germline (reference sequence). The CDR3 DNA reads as TGTGCCAGCAGCTCGAGGGACTTCTCCTATAATTCACCCCTCCACTTT. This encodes CASSSRDFSYNSPLHF.

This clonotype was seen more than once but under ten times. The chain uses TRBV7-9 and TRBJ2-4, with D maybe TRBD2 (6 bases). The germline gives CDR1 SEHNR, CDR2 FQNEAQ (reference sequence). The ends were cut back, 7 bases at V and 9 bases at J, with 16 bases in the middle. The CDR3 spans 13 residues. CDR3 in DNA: TGTGCCAGCACCCCTCCGGAGGGAGCCATTCAGTACTTC. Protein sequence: CASTPPEGAIQYF.

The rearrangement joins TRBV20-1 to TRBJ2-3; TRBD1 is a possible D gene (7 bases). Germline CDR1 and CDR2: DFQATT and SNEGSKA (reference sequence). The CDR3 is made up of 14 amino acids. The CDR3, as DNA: TGCAGCGCCCAGGGGACTCGACAGGGAGATACGCAGTATTTT. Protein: CSAQGTRQGDTQYF.

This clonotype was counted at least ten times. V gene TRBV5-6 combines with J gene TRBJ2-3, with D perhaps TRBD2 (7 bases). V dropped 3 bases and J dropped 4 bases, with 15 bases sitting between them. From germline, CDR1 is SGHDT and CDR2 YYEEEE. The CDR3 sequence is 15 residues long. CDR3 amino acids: CASSSPGGNADTQYF. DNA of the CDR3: TGTGCCAGCAGCTCCCCGGGGGGCAACGCAGATACGCAGTATTTT.

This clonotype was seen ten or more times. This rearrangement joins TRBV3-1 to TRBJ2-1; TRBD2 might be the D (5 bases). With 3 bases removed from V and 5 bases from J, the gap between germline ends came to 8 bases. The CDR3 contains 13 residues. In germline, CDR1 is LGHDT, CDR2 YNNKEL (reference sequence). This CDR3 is CASSHGVNNEQFF. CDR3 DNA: TGTGCCAGCAGCCACGGGGTAAACAATGAGCAGTTCTTC.

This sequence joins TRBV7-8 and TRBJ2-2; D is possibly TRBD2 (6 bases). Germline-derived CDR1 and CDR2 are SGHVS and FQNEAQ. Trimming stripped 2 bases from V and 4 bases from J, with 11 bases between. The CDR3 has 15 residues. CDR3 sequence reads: CASSLSGGPTGELFF. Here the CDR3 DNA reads TGTGCCAGCAGCTTATCCGGGGGTCCCACCGGGGAGCTGTTTTTT.

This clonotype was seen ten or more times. CDR3 protein: CASSFTGGDGYTF. For the CDR3, the DNA is TGTGCCAGCAGCTTCACAGGGGGCGATGGCTACACCTTC. V is TRBV11-3 and J is TRBJ1-2; 9 bases agree with TRBD1. Germline CDR1 is SGHNT and CDR2 is YENEEA. Unmatched junction bases numbered 2, after V lost 3 bases and J lost 6 bases. The CDR3 loop spans 13 amino acids.

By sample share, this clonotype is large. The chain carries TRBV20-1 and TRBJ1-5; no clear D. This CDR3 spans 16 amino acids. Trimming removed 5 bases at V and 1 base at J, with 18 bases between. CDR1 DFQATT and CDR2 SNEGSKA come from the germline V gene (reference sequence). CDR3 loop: CSAFSPFESSNQPQHF. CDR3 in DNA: TGCAGTGCTTTCTCCCCGTTCGAGTCCAGCAATCAGCCCCAGCATTTT.

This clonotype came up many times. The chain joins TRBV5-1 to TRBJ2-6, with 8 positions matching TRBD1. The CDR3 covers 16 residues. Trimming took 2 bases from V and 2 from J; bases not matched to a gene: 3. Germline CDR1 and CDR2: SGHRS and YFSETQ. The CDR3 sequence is CASSFSGGTGANVLTF. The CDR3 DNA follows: TGCGCCAGCAGCTTTTCAGGGGGCACTGGGGCCAACGTCCTGACTTTC.

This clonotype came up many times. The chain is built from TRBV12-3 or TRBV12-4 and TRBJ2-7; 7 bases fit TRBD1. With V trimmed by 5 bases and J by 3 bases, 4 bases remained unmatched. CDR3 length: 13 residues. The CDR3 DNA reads TGTGCCAGCAGTCCACAGGGGAGCTACGAGCAGTACTTC. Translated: CASSPQGSYEQYF.

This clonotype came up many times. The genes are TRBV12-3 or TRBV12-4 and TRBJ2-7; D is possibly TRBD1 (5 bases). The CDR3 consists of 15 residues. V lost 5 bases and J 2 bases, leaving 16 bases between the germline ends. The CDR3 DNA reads TGTGCCAGCAGTCGTCTCGTAGGGGTCGCCTACGAGCAGTACTTC. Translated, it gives CASSRLVGVAYEQYF.

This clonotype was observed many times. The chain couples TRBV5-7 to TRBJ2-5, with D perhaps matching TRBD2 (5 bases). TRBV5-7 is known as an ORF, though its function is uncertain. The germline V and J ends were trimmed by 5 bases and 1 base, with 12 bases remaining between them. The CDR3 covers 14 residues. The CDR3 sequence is CASSLGLTQETQYF. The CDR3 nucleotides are TGTGCCAGCAGTCTAGGACTGACCCAAGAGACCCAGTACTTC.

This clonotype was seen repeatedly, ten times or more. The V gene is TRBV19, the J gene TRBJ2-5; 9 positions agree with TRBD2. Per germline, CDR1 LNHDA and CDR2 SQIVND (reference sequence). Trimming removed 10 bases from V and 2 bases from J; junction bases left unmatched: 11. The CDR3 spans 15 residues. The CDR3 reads CATQDQRGDQETQYF. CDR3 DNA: TGTGCCACCCAGGACCAGCGGGGGGATCAAGAGACCCAGTACTTC.

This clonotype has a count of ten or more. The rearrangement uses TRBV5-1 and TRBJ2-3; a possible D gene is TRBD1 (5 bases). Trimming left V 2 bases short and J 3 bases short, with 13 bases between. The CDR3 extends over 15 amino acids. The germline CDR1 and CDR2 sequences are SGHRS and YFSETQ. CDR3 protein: CASSFGHERTDTQYF. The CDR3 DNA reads TGCGCCAGCAGCTTTGGACACGAACGGACAGATACGCAGTATTTT.

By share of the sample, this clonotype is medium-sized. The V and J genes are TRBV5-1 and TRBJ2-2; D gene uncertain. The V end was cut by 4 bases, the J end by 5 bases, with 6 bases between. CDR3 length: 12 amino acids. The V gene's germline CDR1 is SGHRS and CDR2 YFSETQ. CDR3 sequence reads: CASSKKTGELFF. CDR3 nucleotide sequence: TGCGCCAGCAGCAAGAAGACCGGGGAGCTGTTTTTT.

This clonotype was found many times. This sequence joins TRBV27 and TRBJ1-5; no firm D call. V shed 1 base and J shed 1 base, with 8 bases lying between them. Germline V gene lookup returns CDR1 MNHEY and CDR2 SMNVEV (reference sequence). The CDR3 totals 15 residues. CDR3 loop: CASSLYGVSNQPQHF. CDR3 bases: TGTGCCAGCAGTTTATATGGGGTCAGCAATCAGCCCCAGCATTTT.

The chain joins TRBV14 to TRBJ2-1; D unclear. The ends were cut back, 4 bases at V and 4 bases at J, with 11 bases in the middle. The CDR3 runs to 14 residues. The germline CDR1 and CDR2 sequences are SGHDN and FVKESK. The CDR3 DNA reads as TGTGCCAGCAGCCGAGAAGACTGGTACAATGAGCAGTTCTTC. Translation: CASSREDWYNEQFF.

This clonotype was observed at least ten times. The CDR3 DNA is TGCAGTGCTAGCGACAGCTATCAGCCCCAGCATTTT. Encoded protein: CSASDSYQPQHF. This rearrangement joins TRBV20-1 to TRBJ1-5; D possibly corresponds to TRBD1 (5 bases). This CDR3 spans 12 amino acids. Germline CDR1 is DFQATT and CDR2 is SNEGSKA (reference sequence). V was pared by 3 bases and J by 5 bases, with 8 bases between.

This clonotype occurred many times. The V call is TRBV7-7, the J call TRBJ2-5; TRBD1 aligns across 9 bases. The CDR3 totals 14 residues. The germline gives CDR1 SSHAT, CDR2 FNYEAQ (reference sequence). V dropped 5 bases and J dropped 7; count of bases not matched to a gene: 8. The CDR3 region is CASSEGQGIVTQYF. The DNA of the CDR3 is TGTGCCAGCAGCGAGGGACAGGGCATAGTGACCCAGTACTTC.

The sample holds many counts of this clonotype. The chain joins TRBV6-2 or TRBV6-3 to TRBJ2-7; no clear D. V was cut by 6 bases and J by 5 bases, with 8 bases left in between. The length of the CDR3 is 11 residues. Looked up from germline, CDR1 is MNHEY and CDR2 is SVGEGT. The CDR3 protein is CASSAIHEQYF. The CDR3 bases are TGTGCCAGCAGCGCGATCCACGAGCAGTACTTC.

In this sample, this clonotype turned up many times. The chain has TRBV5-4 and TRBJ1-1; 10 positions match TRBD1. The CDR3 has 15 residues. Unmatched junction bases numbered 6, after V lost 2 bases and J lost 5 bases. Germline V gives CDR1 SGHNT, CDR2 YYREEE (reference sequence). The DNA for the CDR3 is TGTGCCAGCAGCTTACCGGGACAGGGGTTTACTGAAGCTTTCTTT. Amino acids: CASSLPGQGFTEAFF.

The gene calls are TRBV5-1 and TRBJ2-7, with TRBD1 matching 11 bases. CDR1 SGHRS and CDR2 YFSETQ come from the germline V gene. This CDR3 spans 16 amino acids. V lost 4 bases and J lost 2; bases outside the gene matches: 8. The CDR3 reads CASSPDGQGAAYEQYF. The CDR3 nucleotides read TGCGCCAGCAGCCCTGACGGACAGGGGGCGGCCTACGAGCAGTACTTC.

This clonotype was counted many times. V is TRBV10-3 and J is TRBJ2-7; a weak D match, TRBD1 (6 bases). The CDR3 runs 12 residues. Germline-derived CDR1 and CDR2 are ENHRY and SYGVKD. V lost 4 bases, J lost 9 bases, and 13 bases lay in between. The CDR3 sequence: CAISAQGLGQYF. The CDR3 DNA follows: TGTGCCATCAGTGCACAGGGATTAGGGCAGTACTTC.

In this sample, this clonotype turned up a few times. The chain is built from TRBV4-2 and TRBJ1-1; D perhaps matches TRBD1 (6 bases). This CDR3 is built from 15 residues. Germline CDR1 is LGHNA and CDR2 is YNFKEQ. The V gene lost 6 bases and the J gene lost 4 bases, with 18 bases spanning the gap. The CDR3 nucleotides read TGTGCCAGCAGTTCCGAACAGGGTAGTTTCACTGAAGCTTTCTTT. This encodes CASSSEQGSFTEAFF.

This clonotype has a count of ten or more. The CDR3 DNA reads as TGTGCCAGCAGTGGAAATACAGGGCAAGTAGGCTACACCTTC. Translating gives CASSGNTGQVGYTF. J is TRBJ1-2 and V is TRBV25-1, with D possibly TRBD1 on 6 matching bases. Per the germline V gene, CDR1 is MGHDK and CDR2 is SYGVNS. Deletions cut 4 bases from V and 8 bases from J, with 17 bases between. The length of the CDR3 is 14 residues.

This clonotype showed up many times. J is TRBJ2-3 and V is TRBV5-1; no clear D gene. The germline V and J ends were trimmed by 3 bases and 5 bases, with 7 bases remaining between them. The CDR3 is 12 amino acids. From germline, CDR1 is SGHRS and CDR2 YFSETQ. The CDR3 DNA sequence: TGCGCCAGCAGCTGGGTCCGAGATACGCAGTATTTT. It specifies CASSWVRDTQYF.

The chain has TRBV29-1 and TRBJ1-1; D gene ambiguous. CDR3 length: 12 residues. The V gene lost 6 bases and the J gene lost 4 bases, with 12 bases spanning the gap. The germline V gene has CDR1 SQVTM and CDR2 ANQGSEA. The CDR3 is CSVGRQRTEAFF. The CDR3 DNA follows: TGCAGCGTCGGTCGGCAACGCACTGAAGCTTTCTTT.

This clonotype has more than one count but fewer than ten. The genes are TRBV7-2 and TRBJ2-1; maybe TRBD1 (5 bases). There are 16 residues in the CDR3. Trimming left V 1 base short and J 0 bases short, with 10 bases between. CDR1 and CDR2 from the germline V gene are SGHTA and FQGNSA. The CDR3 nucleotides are TGTGCCAGCAGCTTAGGGTCAGGGTCCTCCTACAATGAGCAGTTCTTC. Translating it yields CASSLGSGSSYNEQFF. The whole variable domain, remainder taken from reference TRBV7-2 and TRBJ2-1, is GAGVSQSPSNKVTEKGKDVELRCDPISGHTALYWYRQSLGQGLEFLIYFQGNSAPDKSGLPSDRFSAERTGGSVSTLTIQRTQQEDSAVYLCASSLGSGSSYNEQFFGPGTRLTVL.